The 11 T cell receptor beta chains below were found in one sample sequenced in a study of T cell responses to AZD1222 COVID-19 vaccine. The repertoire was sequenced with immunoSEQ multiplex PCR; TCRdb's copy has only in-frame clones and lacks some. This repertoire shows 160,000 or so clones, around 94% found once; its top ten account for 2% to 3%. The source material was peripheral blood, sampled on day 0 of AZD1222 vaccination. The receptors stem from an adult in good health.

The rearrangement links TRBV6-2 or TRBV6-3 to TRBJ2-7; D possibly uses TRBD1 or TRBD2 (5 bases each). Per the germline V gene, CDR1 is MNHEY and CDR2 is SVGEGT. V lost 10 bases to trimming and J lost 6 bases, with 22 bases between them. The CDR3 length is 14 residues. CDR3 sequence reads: CATNPGPGGREQYF. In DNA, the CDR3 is TGTGCCACCAACCCGGGACCCGGCGGTCGCGAGCAGTACTTC.

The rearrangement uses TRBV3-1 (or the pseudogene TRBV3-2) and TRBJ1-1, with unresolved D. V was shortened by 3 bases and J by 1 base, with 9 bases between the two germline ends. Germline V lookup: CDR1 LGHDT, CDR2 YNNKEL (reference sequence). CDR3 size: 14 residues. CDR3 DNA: TGTGCCAGCAGCCAGACTCCCTCGAACACTGAAGCTTTCTTT. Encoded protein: CASSQTPSNTEAFF.

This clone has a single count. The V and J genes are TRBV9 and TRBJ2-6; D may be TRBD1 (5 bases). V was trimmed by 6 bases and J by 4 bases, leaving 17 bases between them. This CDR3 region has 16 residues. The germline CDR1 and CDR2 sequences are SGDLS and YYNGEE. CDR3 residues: CASTSRVSAGANVLTF. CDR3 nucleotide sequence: TGTGCCAGCACCAGCAGGGTTTCCGCCGGGGCCAACGTCCTGACTTTC.

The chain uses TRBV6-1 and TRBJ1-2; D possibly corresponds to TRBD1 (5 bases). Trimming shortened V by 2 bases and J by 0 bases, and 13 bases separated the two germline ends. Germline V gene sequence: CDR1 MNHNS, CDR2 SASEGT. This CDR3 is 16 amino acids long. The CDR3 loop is CASSELVRQTNYGYTF. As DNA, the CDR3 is TGTGCCAGCAGTGAATTGGTAAGACAGACTAACTATGGCTACACCTTC.

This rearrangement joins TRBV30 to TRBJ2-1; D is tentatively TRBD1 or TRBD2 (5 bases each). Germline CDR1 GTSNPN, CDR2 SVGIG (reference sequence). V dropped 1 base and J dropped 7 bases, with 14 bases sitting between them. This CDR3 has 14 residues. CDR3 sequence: CAWSGGSGKNEQFF. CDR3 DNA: TGTGCCTGGAGTGGGGGGAGCGGTAAGAATGAGCAGTTCTTC. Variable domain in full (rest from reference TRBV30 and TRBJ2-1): SQTIHQWPATLVQPVGSPLSLECTVEGTSNPNLYWYRQAAGRGLQLLFYSVGIGQISSEVPQNLSASRPQDRQFILSSKKLLLSDSGFYLCAWSGGSGKNEQFFGPGTRLTVL.

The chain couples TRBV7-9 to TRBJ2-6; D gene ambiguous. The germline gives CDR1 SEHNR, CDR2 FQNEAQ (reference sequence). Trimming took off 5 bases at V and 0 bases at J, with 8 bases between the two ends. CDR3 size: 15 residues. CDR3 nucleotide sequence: TGTGCCAGCAGCCCAGTCAACTCTGGGGCCAACGTCCTGACTTTC. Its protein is CASSPVNSGANVLTF. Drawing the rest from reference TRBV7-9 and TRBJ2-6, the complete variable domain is DTGVSQNPRHKITKRGQNVTFRCDPISEHNRLYWYRQTLGQGPEFLTYFQNEAQLEKSRLLSDRFSAERPKGSFSTLEIQRTEQGDSAMYLCASSPVNSGANVLTFGAGSRLTVL.

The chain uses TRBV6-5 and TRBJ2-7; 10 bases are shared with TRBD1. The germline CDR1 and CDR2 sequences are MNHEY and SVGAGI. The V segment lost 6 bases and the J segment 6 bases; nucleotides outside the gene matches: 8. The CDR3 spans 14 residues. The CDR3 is CASRDRGEIGEQYF. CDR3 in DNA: TGTGCCAGCAGGGACAGGGGGGAAATCGGCGAGCAGTACTTC.

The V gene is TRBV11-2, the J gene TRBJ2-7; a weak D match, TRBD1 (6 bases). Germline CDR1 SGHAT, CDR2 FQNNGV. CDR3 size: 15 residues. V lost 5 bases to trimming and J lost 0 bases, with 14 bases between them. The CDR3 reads CASSARQASSYEQYF. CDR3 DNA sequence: TGTGCCAGCAGCGCTCGACAGGCTAGCTCCTACGAGCAGTACTTC.

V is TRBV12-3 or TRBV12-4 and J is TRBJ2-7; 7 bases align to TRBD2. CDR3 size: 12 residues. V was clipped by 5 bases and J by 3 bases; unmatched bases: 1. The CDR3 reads CASSSGVYEQYF. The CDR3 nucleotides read TGTGCCAGCAGTAGCGGGGTCTACGAGCAGTACTTC.

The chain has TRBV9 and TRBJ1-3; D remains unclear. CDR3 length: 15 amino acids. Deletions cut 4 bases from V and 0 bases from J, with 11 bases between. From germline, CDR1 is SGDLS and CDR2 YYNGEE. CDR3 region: CASSSGPSSGNTIYF. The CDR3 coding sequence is TGTGCCAGCAGCTCCGGCCCGAGCTCTGGAAACACCATATATTTT.

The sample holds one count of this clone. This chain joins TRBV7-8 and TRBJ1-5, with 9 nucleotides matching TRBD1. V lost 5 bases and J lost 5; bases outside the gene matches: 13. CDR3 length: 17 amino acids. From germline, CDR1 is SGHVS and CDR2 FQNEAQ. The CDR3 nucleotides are TGTGCCAGCAGCCCCCGGGACAGGGTTGGGGGTTATCAGCCCCAGCATTTT. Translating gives CASSPRDRVGGYQPQHF.